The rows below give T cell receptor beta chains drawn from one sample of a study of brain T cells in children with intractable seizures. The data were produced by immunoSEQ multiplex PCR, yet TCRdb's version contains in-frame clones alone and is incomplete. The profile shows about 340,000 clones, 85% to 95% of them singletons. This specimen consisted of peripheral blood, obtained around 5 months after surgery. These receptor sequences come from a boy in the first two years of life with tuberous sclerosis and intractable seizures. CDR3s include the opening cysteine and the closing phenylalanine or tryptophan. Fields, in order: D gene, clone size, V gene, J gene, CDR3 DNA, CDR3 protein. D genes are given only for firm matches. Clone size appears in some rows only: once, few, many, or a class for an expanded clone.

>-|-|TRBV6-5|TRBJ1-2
TGTGCCAGCAGGGGGACGTGGGTGTATGGCTACACCTTC
CASRGTWVYGYTF
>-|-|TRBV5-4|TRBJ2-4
TGTGCCAGCAGTCCGGCCAGGGAAAACATTCAGTACTTC
CASSPARENIQYF
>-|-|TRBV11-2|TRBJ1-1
TGTGCCAGCAGCTTAGTTCGCACGAACACTGAAGCTTTCTTT
CASSLVRTNTEAFF
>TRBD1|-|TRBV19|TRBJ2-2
TGTGCCGGCCGACAGGGTACGACCGGGGAGCTGTTTTTT
CAGRQGTTGELFF
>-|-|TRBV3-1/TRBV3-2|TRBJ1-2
TGTGCCAGCAGCCAAGTCCCGTCGTCTAACTATGGCTACACCTTC
CASSQVPSSNYGYTF
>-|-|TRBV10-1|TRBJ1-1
TGCGCCAGCAGTGAGTCGTGGGGGTGTGGCACTGAAGCTTTCTTT
CASSESWGCGTEAFF
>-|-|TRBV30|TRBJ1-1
TGTGCCTGGACCCTCCCCGCGGGCACTGAAGCTTTCTTT
CAWTLPAGTEAFF
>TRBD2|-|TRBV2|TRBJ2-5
TGTGCCAGCGGGGGGGAGGAGACCCAGTACTTC
CASGGEETQYF
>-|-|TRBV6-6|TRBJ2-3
TGTGCCAGCAGGCAAGATATTGGCACAGATACGCAGTATTTT
CASRQDIGTDTQYF
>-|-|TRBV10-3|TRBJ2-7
TGTGCCATTTCTCGGAGGACCTACGAGCAGTACTTC
CAISRRTYEQYF
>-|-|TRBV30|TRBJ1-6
TGTGCCTGGAGTGTACGTCTACCTATCGATTCACCCCTCCACTTT
CAWSVRLPIDSPLHF
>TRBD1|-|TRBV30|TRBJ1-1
TGTGCCTGGGACCGGGACAGGGGCAACACTGAAGCTTTCTTT
CAWDRDRGNTEAFF
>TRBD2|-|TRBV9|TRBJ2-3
TGTGCCAGCAGCGGAAGGACTAGTCAAGATACGCAGTATTTT
CASSGRTSQDTQYF
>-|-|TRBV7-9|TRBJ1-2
TGTGCCAGCAGCTTAGAGACAGCAGCTAACTATGGCTACACCTTC
CASSLETAANYGYTF
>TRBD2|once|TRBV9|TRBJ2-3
TGTGCCAGCAGCCCGCTGACCGGGAGGGATACGCAGTATTTT
CASSPLTGRDTQYF
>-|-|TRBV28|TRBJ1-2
TGTGCCAGCACCCTGGGGGCAGCTAACTATGGCTACACCTTC
CASTLGAANYGYTF
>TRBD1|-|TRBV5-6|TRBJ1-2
TGTGCCAGCAGCTCGGCGGACAGGGGGCTTGGCTACACCTTC
CASSSADRGLGYTF
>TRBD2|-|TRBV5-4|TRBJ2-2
TGTGCCAGCAGAAGGACTAGCGGGGGGATAAACACCGGGGAGCTGTTTTTT
CASRRTSGGINTGELFF
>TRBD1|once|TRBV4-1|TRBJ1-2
TGCGCCAGCAGCCACCGGGACAGGGGAGGTGGCTACACCTTC
CASSHRDRGGGYTF
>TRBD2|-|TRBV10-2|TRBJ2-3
TGCGCCAGCAGTGAGGGTACTAGCGGCACAGATACGCAGTATTTT
CASSEGTSGTDTQYF
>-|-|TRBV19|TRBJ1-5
TGTGCCAGTGGGTTGGAGGCACTAGGCAATCAGCCCCAGCATTTT
CASGLEALGNQPQHF
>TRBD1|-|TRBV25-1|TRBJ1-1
TGTGCCAGCAGTGAATCAGGACAGGGGTATAGCACTGAAGCTTTCTTT
CASSESGQGYSTEAFF
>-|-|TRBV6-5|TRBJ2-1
TGTGCCAGCAGGGACGGGGGTAGGCCGTTCTTC
CASRDGGRPFF
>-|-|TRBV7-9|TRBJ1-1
TGTGCCAGCAGCGAAAGACAGCCGAACACTGAAGCTTTCTTT
CASSERQPNTEAFF
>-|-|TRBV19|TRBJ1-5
TGTGCCAGTAGCAAACTAGGACAGAGCAATCAGCCCCAGCATTTT
CASSKLGQSNQPQHF